The entry below gives a single TCR beta chain sequence along with its context. Antigen specificity is unknown. This sample is drawn from a study of T cell responses to AZD1222 COVID-19 vaccine. Background on the study: Second doses that came at about 4 or about 12 weeks were put together. Study outcomes and limitations: Unmutated variant regions are reportedly targeted by nearly half of spike-specific TCRs. Donor demographics were predominantly white British with a female majority; clonal diversity may be underestimated. A rise in Spike-specific TCR breadth and depth followed two AZD1222 doses.

J was trimmed by 7 bases and V by 6 bases; bases with no gene match: 11. CDR1 is ENHRY, CDR2 SYGVKD, per germline. The CDR3 contains 14 residues. Only in-frame clones appear in the TCRdb table, and some are missing; sequencing was by immunoSEQ multiplex PCR. The sample yields some 150,000 clones, 85% to 95% seen once. The TCR was taken from an adult in good health. This rearrangement joins TRBV10-3 to TRBJ2-7; 8 bases line up with TRBD1. Sample: peripheral blood, taken on day 0 of AZD1222 vaccination. The CDR3 region is CAISPGQGALEQYF. CDR3 coding DNA: TGTGCCATCAGCCCCGGACAGGGCGCCTTGGAGCAGTACTTC.